What follows are 17 T cell receptor beta chains derived from one specimen sequenced in a study of T cell changes during pregnancy in multiple sclerosis. Data came from immunoSEQ multiplex PCR; TCRdb stores just in-frame clones and leaves some out. The sample records approximately 64,000 clones, 92% being singletons. The source material was peripheral blood, sampled in the first trimester of pregnancy. All receptors derive from a female donor with multiple sclerosis, enrolled in a pregnancy study.

This chain joins TRBV11-3 and TRBJ1-4; 9 nucleotides match TRBD1. Trimming cost V 2 bases and J 8 bases; bases outside gene matches: 9. The CDR3 length is 16 residues. CDR1 is SGHNT, CDR2 YENEEA, per germline. The CDR3 loop reads CASSLYRTGEYEKLFF. The CDR3 DNA sequence: TGTGCCAGCAGCTTATACCGGACAGGGGAATACGAAAAACTGTTTTTT.

This clone was recorded once. The V gene is TRBV7-9, the J gene TRBJ2-1, with 11 bases fitting TRBD2. The CDR3 loop spans 17 amino acids. CDR1 is SEHNR and CDR2 is FQNEAQ in the germline V gene (reference sequence). The V and J ends lost 5 bases and 1 base, in that order; junction bases with no gene match: 7. CDR3: CASSVPTSGVSYNEQFF. CDR3 bases: TGTGCCAGCAGCGTCCCGACTAGCGGGGTATCCTACAATGAGCAGTTCTTC.

V gene TRBV18 combines with J gene TRBJ2-5; 8 bases match TRBD1. The V segment lost 3 bases and the J segment 4 bases; nucleotides outside the gene matches: 7. Germline V gene lookup returns CDR1 KGHSH and CDR2 LQKENI. The CDR3 length is 15 residues. The CDR3 sequence: CASSPKTGVGETQYF. CDR3 nucleotides: TGTGCCAGCTCACCTAAGACAGGGGTCGGAGAGACCCAGTACTTC.

This clone has only one observation. The chain uses TRBV7-3 and TRBJ2-3, with 11 bases matching TRBD2. The ends lost 2 bases at V and 9 bases at J; junction bases unmatched: 13. The germline V gene encodes CDR1 SGHTA and CDR2 FQGTGA. CDR3 length equals 17 residues. CDR3 nucleotide sequence: TGTGCCAGCAGCTTAGGGGTTGGAGTAGCGGGAGGGCAGACGCAGTATTTT. Protein: CASSLGVGVAGGQTQYF.

The chain uses TRBV19 and TRBJ2-7; TRBD1 is a possible D gene (5 bases). The ends were cut back, 6 bases at V and 4 bases at J, with 13 bases in the middle. CDR1 is LNHDA and CDR2 is SQIVND in the germline V gene (reference sequence). The CDR3 consists of 13 residues. CDR3 residues: CASRGRATYEQYF. CDR3 DNA: TGTGCCAGTAGAGGCAGGGCTACTTACGAGCAGTACTTC.

The chain employs TRBV18 and TRBJ2-7; the D gene is possibly TRBD1 (5 bases). Trimming stripped 4 bases from V and 0 bases from J, with 10 bases between. The germline V gene encodes CDR1 KGHSH and CDR2 LQKENI. The CDR3 is 14 residues long. The CDR3 is CASSQEDSSYEQYF. The CDR3 region has the DNA TGTGCCAGCTCACAAGAAGACAGCTCCTACGAGCAGTACTTC.

This chain uses TRBV28 with TRBJ2-1, with D perhaps TRBD1 (5 bases). V was cut by 2 bases and J by 1 base, with 12 bases left in between. Germline CDR1 reads MDHEN; CDR2 reads SYDVKM. The CDR3 sequence is 16 residues long. DNA for the CDR3: TGTGCCAGCAGTTTACAGGGCGCCGGTTCCTACAATGAGCAGTTCTTC. It is translated as CASSLQGAGSYNEQFF. The whole variable domain, filled in from reference TRBV28 and TRBJ2-1, reads DVKVTQSSRYLVKRTGEKVFLECVQDMDHENMFWYRQDPGLGLRLIYFSYDVKMKEKGDIPEGYSVSREKKERFSLILESASTNQTSMYLCASSLQGAGSYNEQFFGPGTRLTVL.

The gene calls are TRBV6-5 and TRBJ2-3; 8 bases match TRBD2. Germline loops: CDR1 MNHEY, CDR2 SVGAGI. V shed 6 bases and J 8 bases; nucleotides not matched to a gene: 1. This CDR3 spans 11 amino acids. This CDR3 is CASRAGATQYF. For the CDR3, the DNA is TGTGCCAGCAGAGCGGGGGCTACGCAGTATTTT.

The chain employs TRBV14 and TRBJ2-7; D perhaps matches TRBD1 (5 bases). Trimming took 0 bases from V and 6 from J, leaving 12 bases between them. The CDR3 length is 14 residues. Germline V lookup: CDR1 SGHDN, CDR2 FVKESK. In DNA form, the CDR3 reads TGTGCCAGCAGCCAAGACTTCAGGGTAGGCGAGCAGTACTTC. Translation: CASSQDFRVGEQYF.

V and J are TRBV18 and TRBJ1-5, with TRBD1 matching 8 bases. The CDR3 spans 17 residues. Germline CDR1 reads KGHSH; CDR2 reads LQKENI. With 3 bases clipped from V and 5 bases from J, the junction kept 12 bases outside the gene matches. CDR3 DNA: TGTGCCAGCTCACCGCTATCAGTAGGACAGGGACATCAGCCCCAGCATTTT. It specifies CASSPLSVGQGHQPQHF.

The genes are TRBV30 and TRBJ1-4; no clear D. The CDR3 runs to 10 residues. Per the germline V gene, CDR1 is GTSNPN and CDR2 is SVGIG (reference sequence). Trimming cost V 6 bases and J 7 bases, with 6 bases left between them. The CDR3 sequence: CACGAEKLFF. The CDR3 DNA reads as TGTGCCTGTGGAGCTGAAAAACTGTTTTTT.

The chain employs TRBV7-3 and TRBJ2-3; TRBD2 aligns across 11 bases. With 5 bases clipped from V and 4 bases from J, the junction kept 20 bases outside the gene matches. This CDR3 region has 20 residues. Germline V lookup: CDR1 SGHTA, CDR2 FQGTGA. CDR3 bases: TGTGCCAGCAGCCCAGGGTGGGGAATCACTAGCGGGAGTTCAGCAGATACGCAGTATTTT. It yields the protein CASSPGWGITSGSSADTQYF. Together with reference TRBV7-3 and TRBJ2-3, the CDR3 gives the full variable domain: GAGVSQTPSNKVTEKGKYVELRCDPISGHTALYWYRQSLGQGPEFLIYFQGTGAADDSGLPNDRFFAVRPEGSVSTLKIQRTERGDSAVYLCASSPGWGITSGSSADTQYFGPGTRLTVL.

The chain combines TRBV7-2 with TRBJ2-7; tentative D call: TRBD1 (5 bases). Germline V gives CDR1 SGHTA, CDR2 FQGNSA. There are 11 residues in the CDR3. The germline V and J ends were trimmed by 3 bases and 5 bases, with 5 bases remaining between them. The CDR3 DNA reads as TGTGCCAGCAGCTTCAGGGACGAGCAGTACTTC. Protein product: CASSFRDEQYF.

The chain uses TRBV6-1 and TRBJ2-7; 11 bases fit TRBD1. This CDR3 is built from 16 residues. The ends lost 0 bases at V and 7 bases at J; junction bases unmatched: 8. CDR1 is MNHNS and CDR2 is SASEGT in the germline V gene. In nucleotides, the CDR3 is TGTGCCAGCAGTGAAGCTCCCGGACAGGGGGCGGGAGAGCAGTACTTC. Translated: CASSEAPGQGAGEQYF.

The chain employs TRBV18 and TRBJ2-7; D remains unclear. CDR3 length: 16 residues. Germline V gives CDR1 KGHSH, CDR2 LQKENI. The V gene lost 1 base and the J gene lost 0 bases, with 13 bases spanning the gap. CDR3 amino acids: CASSPRPAPASYEQYF. In DNA form, the CDR3 reads TGTGCCAGCTCACCACGTCCAGCGCCGGCCTCCTACGAGCAGTACTTC.

The CDR3 nucleotides read TGTGCCAGCAGCCGCCCAGGGACAGGGTCGAGCAATCAGCCCCAGCATTTT. It is translated as CASSRPGTGSSNQPQHF. The chain has TRBV14 and TRBJ1-5, with 9 nucleotides matching TRBD1. Germline V gene data show CDR1 as SGHDN and CDR2 as FVKESK. The CDR3 is 17 amino acids. J lost 1 base, V lost 4 bases, and 8 bases had no gene match.

V is TRBV12-5 and J is TRBJ1-2; no reliable D call. The length of the CDR3 is 13 residues. The V gene's germline CDR1 is LGHNT and CDR2 FRNRAP. V was clipped by 7 bases and J by 2 bases, with 11 bases between them. Written as DNA, the CDR3 is TGTGCTAGTGCTCCGAGGGAGAACTATGGCTACACCTTC. Protein product: CASAPRENYGYTF.